This T cell receptor (beta chain) came from a study of blood T cell repertoires in COVID-19. Libraries were prepared by immunoSEQ multiplex PCR; TCRdb keeps only in-frame clonotypes and omits some of them. The sample has about 260,000 clones; over 75% are singletons. Between the trimmed V and J ends, which lost 9 bases and 6 bases, there was a span of 20 bases. CDR1 and CDR2 from the germline V gene are MNHEY and SVGAGI. CDR3 size: 15 residues. Sequencing was performed on peripheral blood. This sequence joins TRBV6-5 and TRBJ1-4; D perhaps matches TRBD1 (5 bases). This receptor was identified in a human donor in a cohort sampled during active COVID-19. The CDR3 coding sequence is TGTGCCAGTCAAGCCTCCGCAGGGAGGCATGAAAAACTGTTTTTT. Protein product: CASQASAGRHEKLFF.